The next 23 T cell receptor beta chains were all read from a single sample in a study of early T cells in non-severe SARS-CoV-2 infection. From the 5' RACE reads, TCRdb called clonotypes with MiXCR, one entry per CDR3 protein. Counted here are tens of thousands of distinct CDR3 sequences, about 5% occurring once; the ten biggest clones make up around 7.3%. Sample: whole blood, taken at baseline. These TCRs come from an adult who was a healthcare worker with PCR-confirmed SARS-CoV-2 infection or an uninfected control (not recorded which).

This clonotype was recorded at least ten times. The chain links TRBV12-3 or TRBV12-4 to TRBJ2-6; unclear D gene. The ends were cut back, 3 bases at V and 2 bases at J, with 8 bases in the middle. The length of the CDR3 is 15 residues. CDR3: CASSLVRPGANVLTF. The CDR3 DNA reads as TGTGCCAGCAGTTTGGTACGGCCTGGGGCCAACGTCCTGACTTTC.

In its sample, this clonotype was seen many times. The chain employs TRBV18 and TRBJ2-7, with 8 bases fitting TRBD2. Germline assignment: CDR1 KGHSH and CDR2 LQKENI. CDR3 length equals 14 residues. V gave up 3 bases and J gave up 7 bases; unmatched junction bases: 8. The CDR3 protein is CASSPYRTGGEQYF. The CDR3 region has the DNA TGTGCCAGCTCACCTTACCGGACGGGGGGGGAGCAGTACTTC.

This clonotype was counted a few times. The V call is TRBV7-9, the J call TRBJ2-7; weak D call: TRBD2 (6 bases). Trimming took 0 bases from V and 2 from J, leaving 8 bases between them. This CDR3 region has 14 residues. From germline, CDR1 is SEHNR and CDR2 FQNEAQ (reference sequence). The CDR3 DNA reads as TGTGCCAGCAGCTTAGCCCTAGCGCCCTACGAGCAGTACTTC. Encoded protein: CASSLALAPYEQYF.

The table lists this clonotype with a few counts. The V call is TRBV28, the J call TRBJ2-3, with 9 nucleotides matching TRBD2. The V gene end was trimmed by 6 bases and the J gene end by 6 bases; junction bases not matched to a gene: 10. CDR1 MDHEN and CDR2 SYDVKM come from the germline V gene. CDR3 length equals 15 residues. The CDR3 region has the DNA TGTGCCAGCAGCCCCCCAGCGGGAGGCCCCGATACGCAGTATTTT. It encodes CASSPPAGGPDTQYF.

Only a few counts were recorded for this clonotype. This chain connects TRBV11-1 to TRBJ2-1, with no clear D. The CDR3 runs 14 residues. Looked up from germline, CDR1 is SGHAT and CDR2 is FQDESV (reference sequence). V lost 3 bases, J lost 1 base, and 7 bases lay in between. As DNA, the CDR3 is TGTGCCAGCAGCTTTCCCGGGTCCTACAATGAGCAGTTCTTC. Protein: CASSFPGSYNEQFF.

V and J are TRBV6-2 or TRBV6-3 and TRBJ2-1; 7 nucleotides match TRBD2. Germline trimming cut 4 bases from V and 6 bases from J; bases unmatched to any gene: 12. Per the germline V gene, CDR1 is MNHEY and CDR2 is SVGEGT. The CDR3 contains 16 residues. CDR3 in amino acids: CASSSPRGSGANEQFF. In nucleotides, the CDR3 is TGTGCCAGCAGTTCCCCCCGCGGGAGTGGGGCCAATGAGCAGTTCTTC.

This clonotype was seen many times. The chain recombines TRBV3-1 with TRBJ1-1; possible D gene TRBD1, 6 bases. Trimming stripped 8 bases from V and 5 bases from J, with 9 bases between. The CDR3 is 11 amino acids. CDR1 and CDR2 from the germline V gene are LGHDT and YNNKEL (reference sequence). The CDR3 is CASGGGTEAFF. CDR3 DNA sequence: TGTGCCAGCGGAGGGGGGACTGAAGCTTTCTTT.

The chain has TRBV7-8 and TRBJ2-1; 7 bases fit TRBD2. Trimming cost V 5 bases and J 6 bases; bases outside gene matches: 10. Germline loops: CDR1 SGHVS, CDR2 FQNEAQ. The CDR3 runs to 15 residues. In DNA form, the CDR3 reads TGTGCCAGCAGCCAACAAGGGAGGGCCAGCAATGAGCAGTTCTTC. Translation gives CASSQQGRASNEQFF. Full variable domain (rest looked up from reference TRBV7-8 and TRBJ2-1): GAGVSQSPRYKVAKRGQDVALRCDPISGHVSLFWYQQALGQGPEFLTYFQNEAQLDKSGLPSDRFFAERPEGSVSTLKIQRTQQEDSAVYLCASSQQGRASNEQFFGPGTRLTVL.

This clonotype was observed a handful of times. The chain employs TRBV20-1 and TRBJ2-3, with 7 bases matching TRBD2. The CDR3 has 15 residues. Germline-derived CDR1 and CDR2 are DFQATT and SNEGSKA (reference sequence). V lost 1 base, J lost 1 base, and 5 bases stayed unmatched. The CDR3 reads CSARVPGRRTDTQYF. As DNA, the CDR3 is TGCAGTGCTAGAGTCCCCGGGAGGCGCACAGATACGCAGTATTTT.

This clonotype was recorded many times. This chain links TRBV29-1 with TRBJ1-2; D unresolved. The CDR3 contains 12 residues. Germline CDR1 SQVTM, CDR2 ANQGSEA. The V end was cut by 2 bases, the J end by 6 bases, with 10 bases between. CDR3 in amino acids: CSVESRWDGYTF. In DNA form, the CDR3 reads TGCAGCGTTGAATCTAGGTGGGATGGCTACACCTTC.

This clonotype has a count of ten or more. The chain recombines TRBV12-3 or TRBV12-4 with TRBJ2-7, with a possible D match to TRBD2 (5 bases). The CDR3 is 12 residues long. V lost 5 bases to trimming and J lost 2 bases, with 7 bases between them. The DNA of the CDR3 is TGTGCCAGCAGTCCGAGGGCCTACGAGCAGTACTTC. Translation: CASSPRAYEQYF.

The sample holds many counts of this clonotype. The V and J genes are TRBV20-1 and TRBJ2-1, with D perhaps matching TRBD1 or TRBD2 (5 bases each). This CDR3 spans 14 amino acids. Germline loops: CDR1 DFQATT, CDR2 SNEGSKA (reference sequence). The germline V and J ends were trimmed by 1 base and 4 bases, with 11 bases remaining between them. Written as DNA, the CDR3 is TGCAGTGCTAGAGGGGACGGCGATTACAATGAGCAGTTCTTC. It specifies CSARGDGDYNEQFF.

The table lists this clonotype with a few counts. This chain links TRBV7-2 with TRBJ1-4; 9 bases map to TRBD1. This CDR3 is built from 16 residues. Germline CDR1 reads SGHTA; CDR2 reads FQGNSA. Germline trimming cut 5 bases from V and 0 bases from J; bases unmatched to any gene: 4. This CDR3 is CASSTRQGATNEKLFF. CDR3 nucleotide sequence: TGTGCCAGCAGCACCAGACAGGGGGCAACTAATGAAAAACTGTTTTTT. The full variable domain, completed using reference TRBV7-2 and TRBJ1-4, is GAGVSQSPSNKVTEKGKDVELRCDPISGHTALYWYRQSLGQGLEFLIYFQGNSAPDKSGLPSDRFSAERTGGSVSTLTIQRTQQEDSAVYLCASSTRQGATNEKLFFGSGTQLSVL.

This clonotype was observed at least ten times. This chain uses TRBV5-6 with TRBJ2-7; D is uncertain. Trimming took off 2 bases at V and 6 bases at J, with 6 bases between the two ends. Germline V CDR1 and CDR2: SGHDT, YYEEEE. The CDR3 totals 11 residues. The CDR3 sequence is CASSFRVEQYF. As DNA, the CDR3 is TGTGCCAGCAGCTTTAGAGTCGAGCAGTACTTC.

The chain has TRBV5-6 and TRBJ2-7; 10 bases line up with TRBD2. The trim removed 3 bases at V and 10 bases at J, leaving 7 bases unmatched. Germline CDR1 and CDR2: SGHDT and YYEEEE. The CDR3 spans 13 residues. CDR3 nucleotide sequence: TGTGCCAGCAGCTCCGGGACTAGCGCGGAACAGTACTTC. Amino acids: CASSSGTSAEQYF. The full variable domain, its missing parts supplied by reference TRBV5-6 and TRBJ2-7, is DAGVTQSPTHLIKTRGQQVTLRCSPKSGHDTVSWYQQALGQGPQFIFQYYEEEERQRGNFPDRFSGHQFPNYSSELNVNALLLGDSALYLCASSSGTSAEQYFGPGTRLTVT.

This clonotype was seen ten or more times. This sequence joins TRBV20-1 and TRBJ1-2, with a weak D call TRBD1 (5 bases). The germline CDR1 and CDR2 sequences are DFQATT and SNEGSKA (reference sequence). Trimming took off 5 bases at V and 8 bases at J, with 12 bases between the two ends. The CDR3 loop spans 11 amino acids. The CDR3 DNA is TGCAGTGCTTCCGGGGCAAGCGGCTACACCTTC. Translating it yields CSASGASGYTF.

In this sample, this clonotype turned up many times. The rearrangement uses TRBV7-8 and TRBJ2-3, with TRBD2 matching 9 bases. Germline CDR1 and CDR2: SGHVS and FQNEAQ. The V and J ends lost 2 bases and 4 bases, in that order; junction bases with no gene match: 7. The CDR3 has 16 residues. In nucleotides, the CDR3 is TGTGCCAGCAGCTTAAACTTGGCGGGAGGGGCAGATACGCAGTATTTT. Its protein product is CASSLNLAGGADTQYF.

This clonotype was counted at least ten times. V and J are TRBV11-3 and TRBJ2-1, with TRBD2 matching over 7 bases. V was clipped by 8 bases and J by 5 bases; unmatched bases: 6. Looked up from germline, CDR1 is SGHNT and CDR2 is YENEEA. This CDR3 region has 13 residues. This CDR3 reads CASSVGGNNEQFF. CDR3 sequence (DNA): TGTGCCAGCTCCGTGGGGGGGAACAATGAGCAGTTCTTC. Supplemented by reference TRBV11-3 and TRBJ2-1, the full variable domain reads EAGVVQSPRYKIIEKKQPVAFWCNPISGHNTLYWYLQNLGQGPELLIRYENEEAVDDSQLPKDRFSAERLKGVDSTLKIQPAELGDSAVYLCASSVGGNNEQFFGPGTRLTVL.

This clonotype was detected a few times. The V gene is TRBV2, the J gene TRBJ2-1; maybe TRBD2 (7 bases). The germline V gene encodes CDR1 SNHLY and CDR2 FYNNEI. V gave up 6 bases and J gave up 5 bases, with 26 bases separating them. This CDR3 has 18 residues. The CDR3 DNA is TGTGCCAGCAGCAAATCCCTGAGGGGGGGCGGTGGGAACAATGAGCAGTTCTTC. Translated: CASSKSLRGGGGNNEQFF. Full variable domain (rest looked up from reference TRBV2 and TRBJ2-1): EPEVTQTPSHQVTQMGQEVILRCVPISNHLYFYWYRQILGQKVEFLVSFYNNEISEKSEIFDDQFSVERPDGSNFTLKIRSTKLEDSAMYFCASSKSLRGGGGNNEQFFGPGTRLTVL.

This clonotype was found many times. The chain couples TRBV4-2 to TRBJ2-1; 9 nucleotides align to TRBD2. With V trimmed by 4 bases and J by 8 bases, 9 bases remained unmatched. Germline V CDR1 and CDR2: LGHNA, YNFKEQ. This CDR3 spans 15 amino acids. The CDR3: CASSLRYGGRDEQFF. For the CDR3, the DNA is TGTGCCAGCAGCCTCAGATACGGCGGGAGGGATGAGCAGTTCTTC.

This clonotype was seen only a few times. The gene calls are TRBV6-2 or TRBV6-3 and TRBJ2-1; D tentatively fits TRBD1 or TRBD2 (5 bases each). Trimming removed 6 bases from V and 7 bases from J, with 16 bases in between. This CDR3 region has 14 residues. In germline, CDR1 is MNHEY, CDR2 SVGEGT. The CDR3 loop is CASRYGGRVNEQFF. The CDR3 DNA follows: TGTGCCAGCAGATATGGGGGACGGGTAAATGAGCAGTTCTTC.

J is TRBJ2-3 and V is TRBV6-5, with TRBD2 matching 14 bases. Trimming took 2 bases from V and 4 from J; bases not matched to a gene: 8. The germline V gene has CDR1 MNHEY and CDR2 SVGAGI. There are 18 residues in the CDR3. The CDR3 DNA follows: TGTGCCAGCAGTTACATCGGGACTAGCGGGAGTTGGGCAGATACGCAGTATTTT. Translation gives CASSYIGTSGSWADTQYF.

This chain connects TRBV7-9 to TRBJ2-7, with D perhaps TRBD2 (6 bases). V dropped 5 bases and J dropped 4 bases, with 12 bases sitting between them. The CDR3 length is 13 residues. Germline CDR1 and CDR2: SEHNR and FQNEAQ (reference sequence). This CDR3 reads CASSALTSYEQYF. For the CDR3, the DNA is TGTGCCAGCAGCGCCTTGACTAGTTACGAGCAGTACTTC.